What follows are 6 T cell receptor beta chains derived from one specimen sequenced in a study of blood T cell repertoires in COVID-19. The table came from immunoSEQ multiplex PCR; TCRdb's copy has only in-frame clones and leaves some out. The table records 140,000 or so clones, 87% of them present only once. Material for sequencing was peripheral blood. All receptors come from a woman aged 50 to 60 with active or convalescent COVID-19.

CDR3 DNA sequence: TGTGCCAGCAGCCAAGATGGGGCTCAACGGAAAAACATTCAGTACTTC. Residues: CASSQDGAQRKNIQYF. V is TRBV4-2 and J is TRBJ2-4; TRBD1 is a possible D gene (5 bases). Germline CDR1 is LGHNA and CDR2 is YNFKEQ. V was pared by 0 bases and J by 4 bases, with 13 bases between. CDR3 length: 16 residues.

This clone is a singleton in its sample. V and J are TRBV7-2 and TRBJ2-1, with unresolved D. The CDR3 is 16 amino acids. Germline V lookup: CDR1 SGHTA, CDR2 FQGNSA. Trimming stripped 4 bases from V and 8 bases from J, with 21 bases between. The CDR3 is CASSSERQTIWDEQFF. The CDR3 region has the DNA TGTGCCAGCAGCTCCGAACGACAAACAATTTGGGATGAGCAGTTCTTC.

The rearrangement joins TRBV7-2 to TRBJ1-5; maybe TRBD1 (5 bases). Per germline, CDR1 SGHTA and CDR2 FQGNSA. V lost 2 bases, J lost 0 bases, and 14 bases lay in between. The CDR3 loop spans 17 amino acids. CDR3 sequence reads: CASSLRDSVYSNQPQHF. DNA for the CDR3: TGTGCCAGCAGCTTACGAGACAGTGTCTATAGCAATCAGCCCCAGCATTTT.

The CDR3 nucleotides read TGTGCCAGCAGCTCTGTGGGCCGGGGAGAGACCCAGTACTTC. Protein: CASSSVGRGETQYF. V gene TRBV7-8 combines with J gene TRBJ2-5; D is possibly TRBD2 (5 bases). Between the trimmed V and J ends, which lost 4 bases and 4 bases, there was a span of 13 bases. This CDR3 is built from 14 residues. Per the germline V gene, CDR1 is SGHVS and CDR2 is FQNEAQ. Drawing the rest from reference TRBV7-8 and TRBJ2-5, the complete variable domain is GAGVSQSPRYKVAKRGQDVALRCDPISGHVSLFWYQQALGQGPEFLTYFQNEAQLDKSGLPSDRFFAERPEGSVSTLKIQRTQQEDSAVYLCASSSVGRGETQYFGPGTRLLVL.

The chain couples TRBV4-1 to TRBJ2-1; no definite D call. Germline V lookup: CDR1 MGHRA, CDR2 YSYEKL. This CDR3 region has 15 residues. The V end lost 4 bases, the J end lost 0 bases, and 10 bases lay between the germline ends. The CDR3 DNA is TGCGCCAGCAGCCCGATCGTTAGCTCCTACAATGAGCAGTTCTTC. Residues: CASSPIVSSYNEQFF.

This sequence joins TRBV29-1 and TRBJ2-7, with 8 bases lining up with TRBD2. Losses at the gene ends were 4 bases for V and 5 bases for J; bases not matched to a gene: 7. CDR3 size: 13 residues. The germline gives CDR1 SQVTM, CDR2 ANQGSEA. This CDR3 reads CSVVGTRGDEQYF. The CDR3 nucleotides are TGCAGCGTTGTTGGGACTAGAGGGGACGAGCAGTACTTC.